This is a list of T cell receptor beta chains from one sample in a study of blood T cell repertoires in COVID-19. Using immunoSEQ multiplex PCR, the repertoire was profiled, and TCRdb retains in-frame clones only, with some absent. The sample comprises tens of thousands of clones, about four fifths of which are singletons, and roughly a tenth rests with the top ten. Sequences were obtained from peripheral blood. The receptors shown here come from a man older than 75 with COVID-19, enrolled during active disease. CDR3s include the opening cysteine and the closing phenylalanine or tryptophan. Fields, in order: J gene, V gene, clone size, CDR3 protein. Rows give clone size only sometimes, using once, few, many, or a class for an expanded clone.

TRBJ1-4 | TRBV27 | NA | CASSSSTNEKLFF
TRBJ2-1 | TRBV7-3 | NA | CASSHSGGAINEQFF
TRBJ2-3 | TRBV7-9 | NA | CASSLTPGLAGGSTDTQYF
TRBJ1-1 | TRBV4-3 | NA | CASSQDGVNTEAFF
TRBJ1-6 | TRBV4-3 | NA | CASSQGDGQGQGSPLHF
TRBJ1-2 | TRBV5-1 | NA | CASSLGVRHDGYTF
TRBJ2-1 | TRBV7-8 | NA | CASSSPGGAGGLGNEQFF
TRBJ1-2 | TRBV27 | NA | CASRPRVEYYGYTF
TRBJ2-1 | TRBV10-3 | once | CAISVSGLESYNEQFF
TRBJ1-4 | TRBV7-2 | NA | CASSLVGTADEKLFF
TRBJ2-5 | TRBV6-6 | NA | CASSYPGLAGQETQYF
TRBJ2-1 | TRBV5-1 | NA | CASSLRELGGVNEQFF
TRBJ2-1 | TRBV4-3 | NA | CASSQAGTSGHSYNEQFF
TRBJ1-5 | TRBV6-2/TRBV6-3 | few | CASSPRGDGNQPQHF
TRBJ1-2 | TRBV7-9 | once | CASSLGGALTF
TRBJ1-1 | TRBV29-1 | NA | CSSIQGGNTEAFF
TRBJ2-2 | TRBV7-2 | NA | CASSFDRLNTGELFF
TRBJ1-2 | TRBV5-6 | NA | CASSITRVGGYTF
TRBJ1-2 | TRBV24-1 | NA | CATSDTGTPFGRSYGYTF
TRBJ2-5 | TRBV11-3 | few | CASSQNGGALEGTQYF
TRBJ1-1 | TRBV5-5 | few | CASSLTDMNTEAFF
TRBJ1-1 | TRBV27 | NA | CASRYQQGENTEAFF
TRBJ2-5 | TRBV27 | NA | CASSTRGTQYF
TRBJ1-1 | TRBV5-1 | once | CASSPSAGNTEAFF
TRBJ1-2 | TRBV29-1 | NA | CSVEEVERGDYGYTF
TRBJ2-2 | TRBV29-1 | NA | CSVVGTGVMGELFF
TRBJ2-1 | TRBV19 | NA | CASSTTWGGSSYNEQFF
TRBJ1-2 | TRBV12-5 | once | CASGSARGQGYTF
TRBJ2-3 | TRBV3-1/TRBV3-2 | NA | CASSQTGTGTDTQYF
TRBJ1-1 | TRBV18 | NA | CASSPDTGGSTEAFF